This T cell receptor (beta chain) was observed in a study of shared clonotypes between healthy human individuals. The study ran the assay at deep level. Assay used: immunoSEQ multiplex PCR; TCRdb lists only in-frame clones, some missing. In the table there are some 1,100,000 clones, approximately 80% of which are singletons. Between the trimmed V and J ends, which lost 1 base and 2 bases, there was a span of 9 bases. The CDR3 length is 14 residues. Germline assignment: CDR1 MNHEY and CDR2 SMNVEV (reference sequence). This clone occurred a few times. The sample taken for sequencing was memory CD4+ T cells from PBMCs. Subset denoted: CD45RA-negative fraction. The chain recombines TRBV27 with TRBJ2-7; no firm D call. The receptor was isolated from a young man in good health. Some clones in this sample may be carry-over from other donors' samples. CDR3 protein: CASSLFGTTYEQYF. CDR3 nucleotides: TGTGCCAGCAGTTTATTCGGCACAACCTACGAGCAGTACTTC.